The 22 T cell receptor beta chains presented below share a single source sample, sequenced in a study of Graves' ophthalmopathy and Graves' hyperthyroidism. The study amplified TCR beta CDR3 regions using RNA transcripts. RT-PCR was first run with HTBI primers, then multiplex PCR in a second round. TCRdb fed the multiplex PCR reads into MiXCR, producing one record per CDR3 protein. The profile shows approximately 700,000 distinct CDR3 sequences, roughly 39% of them singletons. The sequenced sample was peripheral blood. These receptors were obtained from an adult man with Graves' ophthalmopathy.

Ten or more counts support this clonotype. J is TRBJ1-5 and V is TRBV6-1, with 8 bases lining up with TRBD1. The V gene's germline CDR1 is MNHNS and CDR2 SASEGT. This CDR3 has 16 amino acids. J was trimmed by 2 bases and V by 4 bases; bases with no gene match: 7. CDR3 sequence (DNA): TGTGCCAGCAGTGCGGGGGACAGGAATCGCAATCAGCCCCAGCATTTT. Its translation is CASSAGDRNRNQPQHF.

This clonotype appeared many times. The chain links TRBV11-2 to TRBJ2-5, with 7 bases identical to TRBD2. Germline CDR1 and CDR2: SGHAT and FQNNGV. CDR3 length equals 13 residues. J lost 5 bases, V lost 5 bases, and 5 bases had no gene match. In nucleotides, the CDR3 is TGTGCCAGCAGCGGCTGGGAGGGGGAGACCCAGTACTTC. Translated, it gives CASSGWEGETQYF.

The gene calls are TRBV29-1 and TRBJ1-2; D not resolved. The ends were cut back, 7 bases at V and 8 bases at J, with 8 bases in the middle. The V gene's germline CDR1 is SQVTM and CDR2 ANQGSEA. The CDR3 consists of 9 residues. The CDR3 DNA reads TGCAGCGCCCTCTTGGGCTACACCTTC. This gives the protein CSALLGYTF. Using reference TRBV29-1 and TRBJ1-2 for the parts outside the CDR3, the full variable domain is SAVISQKPSRDICQRGTSLTIQCQVDSQVTMMFWYRQQPGQSLTLIATANQGSEATYESGFVIDKFPISRPNLTFSTLTVSNMSPEDSSIYLCSALLGYTFGSGTRLTVV.

Many counts were recorded for this clonotype. An end of the junction differs from the germline gene, which may be a read error. The chain employs TRBV10-3 and TRBJ1-1, with TRBD1 matching 11 bases. The germline V gene encodes CDR1 ENHRY and CDR2 SYGVKD. CDR3 length: 14 residues. The CDR3 reads CASSEDRGRTEAFF. CDR3 coding DNA: TGTGCCAGCAGTGAGGACAGGGGGCGGACTGAAGCTTTCTTT.

This chain connects TRBV20-1 to TRBJ2-7; D unclear. V was shortened by 0 bases and J by 5 bases, with 5 bases between the two germline ends. This CDR3 spans 11 amino acids. CDR1 DFQATT and CDR2 SNEGSKA come from the germline V gene (reference sequence). CDR3 DNA: TGCAGTGCTAGAGACGGAAACGAGCAGTACTTC. Protein: CSARDGNEQYF.

As to this clonotype: The junction does not match germline at one end; this may be a read error. The chain is built from TRBV25-1 and TRBJ1-1; D may be TRBD1 (5 bases). In germline, CDR1 is MGHDK, CDR2 SYGVNS. The CDR3 contains 16 residues. The CDR3 spells CASSGGQLRGDTEAFF. The DNA for the CDR3 is TGCGCCAGCAGTGGAGGGCAATTGCGAGGGGACACTGAAGCTTTCTTT.

This chain connects TRBV10-3 to TRBJ1-1, with D tentatively TRBD1 (5 bases). Germline CDR1 reads ENHRY; CDR2 reads SYGVKD. V lost 6 bases and J 4 bases, leaving 12 bases between the germline ends. CDR3 size: 13 residues. In nucleotides, the CDR3 is TGTGCCATCAGCGCCGGGGGACGCACTGAAGCTTTCTTT. Its translation is CAISAGGRTEAFF.

Written as DNA, the CDR3 is TGCAGTGCTACCGGGACAGGGGGCTTCAATCAGCCCCAGCATTTT. Protein sequence: CSATGTGGFNQPQHF. The V and J genes are TRBV20-1 and TRBJ1-5; 12 bases line up with TRBD1. CDR3 length: 15 amino acids. V dropped 4 bases and J dropped 3; count of bases not matched to a gene: 4. CDR1 is DFQATT, CDR2 SNEGSKA, per germline (reference sequence).

The CDR3 region is CATSRGQGTRTGELFF. CDR3 nucleotides: TGTGCCACCAGCAGAGGACAGGGGACTAGGACCGGGGAGCTGTTTTTT. V usage is TRBV15 and J usage is TRBJ2-2; the D gene could be TRBD1 or TRBD2 (8 bases each). Trimming left V 1 base short and J 5 bases short, with 14 bases between. The germline CDR1 and CDR2 sequences are LNHNV and YYDKDF (reference sequence). This CDR3 is 16 amino acids long.

Details on this clonotype: An end of the junction differs from the germline gene, which may be a read error. The chain combines TRBV19 with TRBJ2-5; 10 bases match TRBD1. TRBJ2-7 matches the DNA end more closely, so the J call is doubtful. Germline V CDR1 and CDR2: LNHDA, SQIVND (reference sequence). The CDR3 covers 14 residues. The CDR3 DNA follows: TGTGGCAGTAGTACCGGACAGGGGGGATACGAGCAGTACTTC. Its translation is CGSSTGQGGYEQYF.

The V call is TRBV6-2 or TRBV6-3, the J call TRBJ2-7; 10 nucleotides match TRBD2. Germline V lookup: CDR1 MNHEY, CDR2 SVGEGT. The CDR3 covers 14 residues. Losses at the gene ends were 2 bases for V and 2 bases for J; bases not matched to a gene: 0. The CDR3 nucleotides are TGTGCCAGCAGTTACCTAGCGGGGGCCTACGAGCAGTACTTC. Protein: CASSYLAGAYEQYF.

V usage is TRBV29-1 and J usage is TRBJ1-2; perhaps TRBD1 as D (6 bases). V lost 2 bases and J 0 bases, leaving 10 bases between the germline ends. Germline V CDR1 and CDR2: SQVTM, ANQGSEA. CDR3 size: 14 residues. In DNA, the CDR3 is TGCAGCGTTGAAAAGGGGGGGTCTAACTATGGCTACACCTTC. As protein: CSVEKGGSNYGYTF.

J is TRBJ1-4 and V is TRBV7-4; weak D call: TRBD1 (6 bases). The V and J ends lost 8 bases and 7 bases respectively, with 14 bases between them. Germline CDR1 SGHVT, CDR2 SQSDAQ. This CDR3 is 13 amino acids long. As DNA, the CDR3 is TGTGCCAGCCGCATCCTCAGGGGTGAAAAACTGTTTTTT. It is translated as CASRILRGEKLFF. Full variable domain (missing parts from reference TRBV7-4 and TRBJ1-4): GAGVSQSPRYKVAKRGRDVALRCDSISGHVTLYWYRQTLGQGSEVLTYSQSDAQRDKSGRPSGRFSAERPERSVSTLKIQRTEQGDSAVYLCASRILRGEKLFFGSGTQLSVL.

The J gene is TRBJ1-6, the V gene TRBV10-3; TRBD1 matches 9 bases. This CDR3 contains 18 residues. J gave up 0 bases and V 6 bases, and 9 bases lay outside the gene matches. CDR1 ENHRY and CDR2 SYGVKD come from the germline V gene. The DNA for the CDR3 is TGTGCCATCAGAAAGGGACAGGGTGTTCGCTCCTATAATTCACCCCTCCACTTT. It specifies CAIRKGQGVRSYNSPLHF.

The chain is built from TRBV2 and TRBJ1-6; TRBD1 matches 8 bases. The CDR3 sequence is 12 residues long. CDR1 SNHLY and CDR2 FYNNEI come from the germline V gene. The ends lost 7 bases at V and 18 bases at J; junction bases unmatched: 11. The chain's CDR3 is CASIGQGAVTHF. The CDR3 DNA sequence: TGTGCCAGCATCGGGCAGGGGGCAGTAACCCACTTT.

J is TRBJ2-2 and V is TRBV7-2; no definite D call. CDR3 size: 13 residues. The V gene lost 5 bases and the J gene lost 9 bases, with 13 bases spanning the gap. Germline V gene data show CDR1 as SGHTA and CDR2 as FQGNSA. The CDR3 bases are TGTGCCAGCAGCGACAAACGCTCCAGGGAGCTGTTTTTT. Translated, it gives CASSDKRSRELFF.

Note on this clonotype: The junction shows a germline mismatch at one end, possibly a read error. The chain links TRBV14 to TRBJ2-7; a possible D gene is TRBD1 (7 bases). CDR1 is SGHDN and CDR2 is FVKESK in the germline V gene. The CDR3 totals 15 residues. CDR3 protein: CANSPIGTEDYEQYF. CDR3 nucleotide sequence: TGTGCCAACAGCCCGATCGGGACAGAGGACTACGAGCAATACTTC.

This clonotype has a count of ten or more. The gene calls are TRBV11-2 and TRBJ1-1; D perhaps matches TRBD1 (5 bases). Germline-derived CDR1 and CDR2 are SGHAT and FQNNGV. V was trimmed by 0 bases and J by 8 bases, leaving 13 bases between them. The length of the CDR3 is 14 residues. The CDR3 sequence: CASSLDREGREAFF. As DNA, the CDR3 is TGTGCCAGCAGCTTAGATCGAGAGGGGAGGGAAGCTTTCTTT.

The rearrangement links TRBV6-4 to TRBJ2-2, with 9 bases that match TRBD2. Losses at the gene ends were 5 bases for V and 5 bases for J; bases not matched to a gene: 9. The CDR3 has 16 residues. Germline assignment: CDR1 MRHNA and CDR2 SNTAGT. The CDR3: CASSPTGTSLTGELFF. CDR3 coding DNA: TGTGCCAGCAGTCCCACCGGGACTAGCCTAACCGGGGAGCTGTTTTTT.

Notes on this clonotype: The conserved closing phenylalanine or tryptophan is absent in this CDR3, likely reflecting a read error. Because the CDR3's place on the DNA is in doubt, the DNA is left out and the CDR3 is given as listed by TCRdb. The genes are TRBV9 and TRBJ1-1; the D call TRBD1 from the table was never checked on the DNA. Germline lookup yields CDR1 SGDLS and CDR2 YYNGEE. The CDR3 spans 12 residues, counting both ends. The CDR3 here is CASSAPQGSSVY.

Ten or more counts support this clonotype. The V gene is TRBV2, the J gene TRBJ2-5; 7 nucleotides line up with TRBD2. V shed 8 bases, J shed 1 base, and the junction held 10 bases outside the gene matches. Germline CDR1 SNHLY, CDR2 FYNNEI. This CDR3 contains 15 residues. The CDR3 reads CASRPRAGAQETQYF. CDR3 coding DNA: TGTGCCAGCCGCCCCCGGGCGGGAGCCCAAGAGACCCAGTACTTC.

The rearrangement links TRBV4-1 to TRBJ2-7; a possible D gene is TRBD2 (5 bases). The V gene lost 3 bases and the J gene lost 2 bases, with 14 bases spanning the gap. Germline lookup yields CDR1 MGHRA and CDR2 YSYEKL. This CDR3 has 15 residues. CDR3 loop: CASSHRAEQPYEQYF. The DNA for the CDR3 is TGCGCCAGCAGCCATCGAGCGGAGCAACCCTACGAGCAGTACTTC.